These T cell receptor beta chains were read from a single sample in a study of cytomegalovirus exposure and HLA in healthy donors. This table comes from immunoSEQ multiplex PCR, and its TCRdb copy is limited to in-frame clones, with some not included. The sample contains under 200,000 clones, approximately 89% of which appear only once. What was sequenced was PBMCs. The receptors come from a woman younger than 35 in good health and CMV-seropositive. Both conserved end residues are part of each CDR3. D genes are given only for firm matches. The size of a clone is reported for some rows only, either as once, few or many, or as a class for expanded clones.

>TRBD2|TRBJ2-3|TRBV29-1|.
TGCAGCGTTGAGGGGGGGACTAGCGGGAGCACAGATACGCAGTATTTT
CSVEGGTSGSTDTQYF
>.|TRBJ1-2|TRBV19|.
TGTGCCAGTACCCACGACAGAAATCCTTATGGCTACACCTTC
CASTHDRNPYGYTF
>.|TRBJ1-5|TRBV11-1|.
TGTGCCAGCAGCTTCGCAGACAATCAGCCCCAGCATTTT
CASSFADNQPQHF
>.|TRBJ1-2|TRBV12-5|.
TGTGCTAGTGGGGACAGTAATAACTATGGCTACACCTTC
CASGDSNNYGYTF
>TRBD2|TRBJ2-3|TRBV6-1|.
TGTGCCAGCAGTGAAGCGGTGGTGGCGGGAGTGGGAGATACGCAGTATTTT
CASSEAVVAGVGDTQYF
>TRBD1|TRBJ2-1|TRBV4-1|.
TGCGCCAGCAGCCACCCTGGACAGGGAATTTGGGTCAATGAGCAGTTCTTC
CASSHPGQGIWVNEQFF
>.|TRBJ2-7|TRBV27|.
TGTGCCAGCAGTTTATCCGGGAACTACGAGCAGTACTTC
CASSLSGNYEQYF
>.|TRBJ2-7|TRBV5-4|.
TGTGCCAGCAGCTTGGTCGGGGATGGCTACGAGCAGTACTTC
CASSLVGDGYEQYF
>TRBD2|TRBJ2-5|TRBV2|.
TGTGCCAGCATCTCAACGGGGCGGGGGGAAGAGACCCAGTACTTC
CASISTGRGEETQYF
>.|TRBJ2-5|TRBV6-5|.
TGTGCCAGCAGTTACTCGGGCAGGGGCGAGACCCAGTACTTC
CASSYSGRGETQYF
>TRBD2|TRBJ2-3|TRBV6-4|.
TGTGCCAGCAGCGCCTCTAGCGGGAGTAGCACAGATACGCAGTATTTT
CASSASSGSSTDTQYF
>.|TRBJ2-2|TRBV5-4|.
TGTGCCAGCAGCTTGGTCGGAGGGACCGGGGAGCTGTTTTTT
CASSLVGGTGELFF
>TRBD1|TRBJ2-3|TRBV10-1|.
TGCGCCAGCAGTGAGGTACCACAGGGGAGTGCAGATACGCAGTATTTT
CASSEVPQGSADTQYF
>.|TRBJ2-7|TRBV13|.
TGTGCCAGCAGCTTAGGCGGCGGGTACGAGCAGTACTTC
CASSLGGGYEQYF
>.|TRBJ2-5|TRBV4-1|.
TGCGCCAGCAGCCATGCACCACTAGCTCGAGGGGCTGTAGAGACCCAGTACTTC
CASSHAPLARGAVETQYF
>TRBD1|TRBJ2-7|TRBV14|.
TGTGCCAGCAGCCGCACAGGGGACTCCTACGAGCAGTACTTC
CASSRTGDSYEQYF
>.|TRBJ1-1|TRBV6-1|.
TGTGCCAGCAGTGAAACAGGGCGGACCGAAGCTTTCTTT
CASSETGRTEAFF
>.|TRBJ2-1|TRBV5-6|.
TGTGCCAGCAGCACACGGTTCGCGGGGTACAATGAGCAGTTCTTC
CASSTRFAGYNEQFF
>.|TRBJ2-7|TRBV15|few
TGTGCCACCAGCAGGGAGGACGGTTATGAGCAGTACTTC
CATSREDGYEQYF
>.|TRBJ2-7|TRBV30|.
TGTGCCTGGAGTGTAGAAGGCAGGGGATTCTACTTC
CAWSVEGRGFYF
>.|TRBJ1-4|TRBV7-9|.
TGTGCCAGCAGCCTCGAACGGGCTAATGAAAAACTGTTTTTT
CASSLERANEKLFF
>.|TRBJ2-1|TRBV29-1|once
TGCAGCGTTGAAGCCGGGACTTCCAAATCTTACAATGAGCAGTTCTTC
CSVEAGTSKSYNEQFF
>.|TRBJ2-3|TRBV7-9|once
TGTGCCAGCAGCGGGGAGACTCCCAACACAGATACGCAGTATTTT
CASSGETPNTDTQYF
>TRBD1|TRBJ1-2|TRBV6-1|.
TGTGCCAGCAGTGAAGAGCAGGGGGCCTATGGCTACACCTTC
CASSEEQGAYGYTF
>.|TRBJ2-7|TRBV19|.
TGTGCCAGTAGCCTACAGGGATCCGAGCAGTACTTC
CASSLQGSEQYF
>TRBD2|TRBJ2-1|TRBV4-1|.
TGCGCCAGCAGCCAAGTGGGGCTAGCGGGAGGTAGGTCGTACAATGAGCAGTTCTTC
CASSQVGLAGGRSYNEQFF
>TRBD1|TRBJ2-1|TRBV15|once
TGTGCCACCAGCAGAATACCCGGGACAGATTACAATGAGCAGTTCTTC
CATSRIPGTDYNEQFF
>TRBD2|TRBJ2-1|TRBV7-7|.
TGTGCTAGCAGCTTGGTAGCGGGAGCCCCCAATGAGCAGTTCTTC
CASSLVAGAPNEQFF
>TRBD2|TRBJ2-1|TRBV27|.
TGTGCCAGCAGTTTAGGGGGGGTGTACAATGAGCAGTTCTTC
CASSLGGVYNEQFF
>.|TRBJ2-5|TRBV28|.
TGTGCCAGCAGTGCGTACCAGGGGTCGCAGGCCCAAGAGACCCAGTACTTC
CASSAYQGSQAQETQYF
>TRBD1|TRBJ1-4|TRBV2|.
TGTGCCAGCAGAACCGGGACAGGGAATGAAAAACTGTTTTTT
CASRTGTGNEKLFF
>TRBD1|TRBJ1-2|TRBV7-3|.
TGTGCCAGACAAGAACAGGGGTATGGCTACACCTTC
CARQEQGYGYTF
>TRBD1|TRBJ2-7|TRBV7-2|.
TGTGCCAGCAGCTCCGGACAGGAGTACGAGCAGTACTTC
CASSSGQEYEQYF
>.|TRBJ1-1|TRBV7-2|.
TGTGCCAGCAGCTTAGATCTCGACACTGAAGCTTTCTTT
CASSLDLDTEAFF
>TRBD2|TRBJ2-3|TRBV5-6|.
TGTGCCAGCAGCTTGCTAGCGGGAGTATCGGGCACAGATACGCAGTATTTT
CASSLLAGVSGTDTQYF
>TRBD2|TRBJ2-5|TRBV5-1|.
TGCGCCAGCAGCTTGGCTAGCGGGAGTGGTGAGACCCAGTACTTC
CASSLASGSGETQYF
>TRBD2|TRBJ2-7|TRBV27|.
TGTGCCAGCAGTTTAACGGCTTGGACTAGCGGGTCCTACGAGCAGTACTTC
CASSLTAWTSGSYEQYF
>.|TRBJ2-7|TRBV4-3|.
TGCGCCAGCAGCCAAGAACTAACCTACGAGCAGTACTTC
CASSQELTYEQYF
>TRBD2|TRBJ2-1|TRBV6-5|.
TGTGCCAGCAGTCCGGGACTAGCGGGAGAAGATGAGCAGTTCTTC
CASSPGLAGEDEQFF
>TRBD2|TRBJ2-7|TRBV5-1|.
TGCGCCAGCAGCCTAGCGGGACCCCCTAATGACTACGAGCAGTACTTC
CASSLAGPPNDYEQYF
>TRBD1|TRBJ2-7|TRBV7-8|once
TGTGCCAGCAGACGACAGGGGACGGGGTCCTACGAGCAGTACTTC
CASRRQGTGSYEQYF
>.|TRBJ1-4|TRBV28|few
TGTGCCAGCAGTCTAAGTCCAAATGAAAAACTGTTTTTT
CASSLSPNEKLFF
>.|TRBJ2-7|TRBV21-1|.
TGTGCCAGCAGCAACAGACAGGGGGGGTACTACGAGCAGTACTTC
CASSNRQGGYYEQYF
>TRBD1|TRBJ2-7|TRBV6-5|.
TGTGCCAGCACTACGACCACAGGGGGTAAGCAGTACTTC
CASTTTTGGKQYF
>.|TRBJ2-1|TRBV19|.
TGTGCCAGTAGACAGGGATATGAGCAGTTCTTC
CASRQGYEQFF
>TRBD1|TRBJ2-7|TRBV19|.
TGTGCCAGTAGTCTCGGGACAGATTATACCTACGAGCAGTACTTC
CASSLGTDYTYEQYF
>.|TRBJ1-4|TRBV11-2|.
TGTGCCAGCAGCTTTGAGGGTCAAGAAAAACTGTTTTTT
CASSFEGQEKLFF
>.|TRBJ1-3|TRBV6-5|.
TGTGCCAGCAGCCCCGGGACACCAGGAAACACCATATATTTT
CASSPGTPGNTIYF
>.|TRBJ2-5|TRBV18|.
TGTGCCAGCTCACCAGGGCTGAACCGGGAGACCCAGTACTTC
CASSPGLNRETQYF
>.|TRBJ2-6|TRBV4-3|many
TGCGCCAGCAGCCAAGATGGGGGCGCTGGGGCCAACGTCCTGACTTTC
CASSQDGGAGANVLTF
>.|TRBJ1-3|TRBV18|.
TGTGCCAGCTCCCGGGATGCTGGAAACACCATATATTTT
CASSRDAGNTIYF